These 22 T cell receptor beta chains were all obtained from the same sample, sequenced in a study of T cell responses to AZD1222 COVID-19 vaccine listed by TCRdb under 2021. Explained via the paper, the time point label denotes: baseline before first vaccination. The treatment or condition label, as the study defines it: meningococcal conjugate vaccine given as trial control. The receptor library was made with the immunoSEQ multiplex PCR assay. TCRdb provides this immuneACCESS table in a form limited to in-frame rearrangements. Some clones are lacking; in checked studies, under half of them reflect an unresolved V gene, and why the rest are absent is not known. Within this sample are about 140,000 clones, with 90% to 95% of them counted one time only. The ten largest clones take up more than 0.8% of the sample. The sample in question was peripheral blood, obtained on day 0 of MenACWY control vaccination. The receptors here all came from an adult in good health.

This rearrangement joins TRBV11-2 to TRBJ2-2; perhaps TRBD2 as D (6 bases). CDR1 is SGHAT, CDR2 FQNNGV, per germline. This CDR3 is built from 15 residues. The germline V and J ends were trimmed by 1 base and 4 bases, with 10 bases remaining between them. Here the CDR3 reads CASSLAGVITGELFF. The DNA of the CDR3 is TGTGCCAGCAGCTTAGCGGGAGTGATCACCGGGGAGCTGTTTTTT.

The V gene is TRBV6-5, the J gene TRBJ1-4; weak D call: TRBD1 (5 bases). The V gene's germline CDR1 is MNHEY and CDR2 SVGAGI. The CDR3 loop spans 12 amino acids. Between the trimmed V and J ends, which lost 8 bases and 5 bases, there was a span of 9 bases. The CDR3 coding sequence is TGTGCCAGCCAGGGTAACAATGAAAAACTGTTTTTT. Amino acid sequence: CASQGNNEKLFF.

DNA of the CDR3: TGTGCCAGCAGCGTAAGCGACAATCAGCCCCAGCATTTT. It yields the protein CASSVSDNQPQHF. The gene calls are TRBV9 and TRBJ1-5, with D unclear. The V end lost 1 base, the J end lost 3 bases, and 5 bases lay between the germline ends. CDR3 length: 13 amino acids. Germline loops: CDR1 SGDLS, CDR2 YYNGEE.

In its sample, this clone was seen a few times. The chain combines TRBV7-9 with TRBJ1-1, with D unresolved. Trimming cost V 3 bases and J 3 bases, with 8 bases left between them. CDR3 length equals 13 residues. Germline CDR1 reads SEHNR; CDR2 reads FQNEAQ (reference sequence). The CDR3: CASSFIGDTEAFF. CDR3 coding DNA: TGTGCCAGCAGCTTTATTGGTGACACTGAAGCTTTCTTT.

The J gene is TRBJ1-3, the V gene TRBV18; no clear D gene. Trimming cost V 3 bases and J 0 bases, with 15 bases left between them. Germline loops: CDR1 KGHSH, CDR2 LQKENI. CDR3 length: 17 residues. The CDR3 bases are TGTGCCAGCTCACCCCGTTGGAGGCGGGCCTCTGGAAACACCATATATTTT. Protein sequence: CASSPRWRRASGNTIYF. The entire variable domain, with the rest obtained from reference TRBV18 and TRBJ1-3, is as follows: NAGVMQNPRHLVRRRGQEARLRCSPMKGHSHVYWYRQLPEEGLKFMVYLQKENIIDESGMPKERFSAEFPKEGPSILRIQQVVRGDSAAYFCASSPRWRRASGNTIYFGEGSWLTVV.

The chain recombines TRBV11-3 with TRBJ2-5; D could derive from TRBD1 or TRBD2 (5 bases each). The CDR3 length is 13 residues. Trimming left V 1 base short and J 5 bases short, with 8 bases between. Germline loops: CDR1 SGHNT, CDR2 YENEEA. CDR3 sequence (DNA): TGTGCCAGCAGCTTAGGAGGGGTGGAGACCCAGTACTTC. It yields the protein CASSLGGVETQYF.

The CDR3 nucleotides read TGTGCCAGTAGTCTAGCGGGGGTAGGAGATACGCAGTATTTT. Translation gives CASSLAGVGDTQYF. The chain uses TRBV19 and TRBJ2-3; 10 bases match TRBD2. CDR3 length: 14 amino acids. V was pared by 5 bases and J by 5 bases, with 4 bases of the junction left unmatched. CDR1 is LNHDA, CDR2 SQIVND, per germline (reference sequence).

V gene TRBV28 combines with J gene TRBJ1-1; D uncertain. The CDR3 loop spans 14 amino acids. Germline lookup yields CDR1 MDHEN and CDR2 SYDVKM. V dropped 6 bases and J dropped 1 base, with 12 bases sitting between them. The CDR3 DNA reads TGTGCCAGCAGCCCCTCGGGCCAGAACACTGAAGCTTTCTTT. Protein product: CASSPSGQNTEAFF. The complete variable domain, with remaining parts taken from reference TRBV28 and TRBJ1-1, reads DVKVTQSSRYLVKRTGEKVFLECVQDMDHENMFWYRQDPGLGLRLIYFSYDVKMKEKGDIPEGYSVSREKKERFSLILESASTNQTSMYLCASSPSGQNTEAFFGQGTRLTVV.

The chain recombines TRBV19 with TRBJ2-6, with 8 bases aligning to TRBD2. This CDR3 has 16 amino acids. Germline values: CDR1 LNHDA, CDR2 SQIVND (reference sequence). The junction had 1 base not matched to a gene; V was cut back by 1 base and J by 2 bases. CDR3 bases: TGTGCCAGTAGTATAGTCGGGGGGGCTGGGGCCAACGTCCTGACTTTC. Translating gives CASSIVGGAGANVLTF.

The V and J genes are TRBV10-3 and TRBJ1-2; 7 nucleotides match TRBD1. V dropped 4 bases and J dropped 3; count of bases not matched to a gene: 2. The CDR3 has 13 amino acids. Germline lookup yields CDR1 ENHRY and CDR2 SYGVKD. Here the CDR3 reads CAISVDRDYGYTF. The CDR3 DNA reads as TGTGCCATCAGTGTTGACAGGGACTATGGCTACACCTTC.

The chain is built from TRBV4-2 and TRBJ2-7; D gene unclear. Germline lookup yields CDR1 LGHNA and CDR2 YNFKEQ. Trimming shortened V by 0 bases and J by 0 bases, and 9 bases separated the two germline ends. The CDR3 has 15 residues. The CDR3, as DNA: TGTGCCAGCAGCCAAGATAACCGGGCCTCCTACGAGCAGTACTTC. It encodes CASSQDNRASYEQYF.

This clone was counted a single time. CDR3 protein: CASSYYGANVLTF. The DNA of the CDR3 is TGTGCCAGCAGTTATTATGGGGCCAACGTCCTGACTTTC. V usage is TRBV12-3 or TRBV12-4 and J usage is TRBJ2-6; D remains ambiguous. V was pared by 4 bases and J by 3 bases, with 4 bases between. This CDR3 spans 13 amino acids.

The chain links TRBV15 to TRBJ2-5, with TRBD1 matching over 11 bases. Germline V gives CDR1 LNHNV, CDR2 YYDKDF (reference sequence). The CDR3 extends over 16 amino acids. V trimming: 0 bases; J trimming: 5 bases; junction bases outside the gene matches: 5. CDR3 protein: CATSRDRRDRGETQYF. DNA for the CDR3: TGTGCCACCAGCAGAGATAGGAGGGACAGGGGGGAGACCCAGTACTTC.

The chain carries TRBV6-6 and TRBJ2-5; D ambiguous. Germline CDR1 and CDR2: MNHNY and SVGAGI (reference sequence). The CDR3 totals 13 residues. V was shortened by 0 bases and J by 5 bases, with 7 bases between the two germline ends. CDR3: CASSYSPSETQYF. In DNA form, the CDR3 reads TGTGCCAGCAGTTACTCCCCGTCGGAGACCCAGTACTTC.

The chain uses TRBV28 and TRBJ2-3; perhaps TRBD2 as D (6 bases). CDR1 and CDR2 (germline): MDHEN, SYDVKM. Trimming shortened V by 5 bases and J by 4 bases, and 19 bases separated the two germline ends. CDR3 length equals 16 residues. The DNA for the CDR3 is TGTGCCAGCAGTCGCTTTGGGGCGGGAACGGCAGATACGCAGTATTTT. This gives the protein CASSRFGAGTADTQYF.

This clone was seen just once. The chain carries TRBV29-1 and TRBJ1-1; D unresolved. Trimming cost V 1 base and J 1 base, with 7 bases left between them. This CDR3 comprises 13 residues. Germline values: CDR1 SQVTM, CDR2 ANQGSEA. CDR3 loop: CSVEVGPNTEAFF. The DNA of the CDR3 is TGCAGCGTTGAAGTTGGCCCGAACACTGAAGCTTTCTTT.

The genes are TRBV5-1 and TRBJ2-1; D not certain. Germline V gene sequence: CDR1 SGHRS, CDR2 YFSETQ. CDR3 length: 16 amino acids. The V end lost 0 bases, the J end lost 0 bases, and 10 bases lay between the germline ends. CDR3 coding DNA: TGCGCCAGCAGCTTGGATGCGAGGCACTCCTACAATGAGCAGTTCTTC. Residues: CASSLDARHSYNEQFF.

The gene calls are TRBV7-2 and TRBJ1-1, with a possible D match to TRBD1 (6 bases). Germline V gives CDR1 SGHTA, CDR2 FQGNSA. The ends were cut back, 4 bases at V and 11 bases at J, with 17 bases in the middle. The CDR3 is 13 residues long. CDR3 in amino acids: CASSSRGGIRAFF. The CDR3 nucleotides are TGTGCCAGCAGCTCCCGAGGGGGGATTCGGGCTTTCTTT. Looking up the rest from reference TRBV7-2 and TRBJ1-1 gives the full variable domain: GAGVSQSPSNKVTEKGKDVELRCDPISGHTALYWYRQSLGQGLEFLIYFQGNSAPDKSGLPSDRFSAERTGGSVSTLTIQRTQQEDSAVYLCASSSRGGIRAFFGQGTRLTVV.

The chain employs TRBV18 and TRBJ1-3; a weak D match, TRBD1 (5 bases). Germline V CDR1 and CDR2: KGHSH, LQKENI. Trimming shortened V by 0 bases and J by 3 bases, and 9 bases separated the two germline ends. This CDR3 comprises 15 residues. The CDR3 loop reads CASSPPRGGGNTIYF. CDR3 in DNA: TGTGCCAGCTCACCACCAAGGGGCGGTGGAAACACCATATATTTT.

This clone was observed a single time. The chain joins TRBV5-4 to TRBJ2-4; TRBD2 might be the D (5 bases). This CDR3 spans 15 amino acids. V was shortened by 4 bases and J by 5 bases, with 16 bases between the two germline ends. Germline assignment: CDR1 SGHNT and CDR2 YYREEE (reference sequence). The CDR3 is CASSTPEVSQNIQYF. Written as DNA, the CDR3 is TGTGCCAGCAGCACGCCGGAGGTATCCCAAAACATTCAGTACTTC.

This clone was detected only a few times. V usage is TRBV28 and J usage is TRBJ2-2; D may be TRBD1 (5 bases). V lost 4 bases, J lost 0 bases, and 21 bases lay in between. This CDR3 contains 19 residues. In germline, CDR1 is MDHEN, CDR2 SYDVKM. The CDR3, as DNA: TGTGCCAGCAGTTCTGGGGCTAACTCATGTTCATCGAACACCGGGGAGCTGTTTTTT. This gives the protein CASSSGANSCSSNTGELFF.

The chain combines TRBV20-1 with TRBJ1-5, with 10 positions matching TRBD1. Germline V lookup: CDR1 DFQATT, CDR2 SNEGSKA (reference sequence). J lost 7 bases, V lost 3 bases, and 3 bases had no gene match. The CDR3 is 13 residues long. Here the CDR3 DNA reads TGCAGTGCTAGTGGACAGGGGGTCCAGCCCCAGCATTTT. This sequence encodes CSASGQGVQPQHF.